Given below is one TCR beta chain in context. The antigen it recognizes is unknown. No much larger clonotype is one base removed from it; base qualities were not supplied. The sample originates from a study of cytomegalovirus exposure and HLA in healthy donors (TCRdb year 2017). In terms of the full investigation: An earlier analysis of about 560 of the donors reported over 250 Gb of sequence data and around 120 million unique TCR beta sequences obtained from approximately 180 million T cells. An early release that covered approximately 600 HLA-typed donors contained approximately 300 gigabases of sequencing data and 75 million to 100 million unique TCR sequences. The genetic ancestry cluster associated with self-reported Caucasian donors included over 65% of the 398 genotyped donors. The study aimed to test whether signatures of past pathogen exposure could be identified by cataloging public T cell receptors. Using immunosequencing, the study profiled T cell repertoires from around 680 subjects and related those repertoires to cytomegalovirus serostatus. Besides the first cohort of 666 subjects, a separate validation cohort made up of over 100 different subjects was used. To predict cytomegalovirus infection status, the study brought together high-throughput TCR immunosequencing, statistical association of individual TCRs with disease status, and machine learning. A later analysis re-examined previously published TCR beta repertoires from 610 or so donors and added high-resolution HLA genotyping to investigate patterns of TCR occurrence. In the later analysis, no new phenotypic data were used to find candidate immune exposures; instead, reliance was placed on TCR beta sequences and their occurrence across donors. In an earlier analysis of a few hundred of the donors, high-throughput TCR beta sequencing was used to judge whether each TCR beta V gene segment behaved as functional or pseudogenic. Donor age, sex, ethnicity and CMV serostatus were compiled alongside the repertoire data. In a later genetic analysis, genome-wide SNP genotypes for about 55% of the roughly 700 donors were used, and that subset was treated as a discovery cohort. All discovery cohort repertoires had been generated on a single sequencing platform. HLA typing included class I and class II loci at four-digit resolution. Typing coverage varied by locus: about 620-630 donors for A, B, C, DRB1 and DQB1; approximately 560 for DQA1; approximately 610 for DPA1; fewer than 480 for DPB1. Four to six DR-DQ haplotypes were handled as single units for association and clustering, since linkage in the cohort was strong. Among 398 genotyped donors of the cohort, an average of approximately 240,000 unique TCR beta nucleotide sequences were sequenced per donor, roughly a sixth of them non-productive. Results the study describes overall, beyond this receptor: In a later analysis, TCR association rates were found to vary across HLA loci, with the most associated TCRs seen for DRB1 alleles and the fewest for HLA-C alleles. The earlier analysis of some 560 of the donors excluded seventeen rarely observed V segments, including chromosome 9 orphons, because counts were too low. The classifier was reported to diagnose cytomegalovirus status with high specificity and sensitivity in both the original and validation cohorts. Compared with the approximately 720-donor mean, donors in an Asian-associated ancestry cluster had fewer N-insertions in productive TCRs, according to a later genetic analysis. Broadly in line with IMGT annotations, most TCR beta V segments showed up in productive rearrangements about 90% or about 30% of the time in an earlier analysis of approximately 640 of the donors. HLA typing was unavailable for some donors at each locus, so association tests used only the typed subset. Correlated functional status among segregating V segments might be attributable to linkage disequilibrium, but an unknown experimental factor could not be ruled out. A cluster of highly shared sequence variants was judged likely to represent a technical artifact of the sequencing pipeline. Assigning TCR associations to individual alleles was difficult when HLA alleles, especially DR and DQ, strongly co-occurred. V-gene and J-gene trimming of TCR beta chains was associated with a missense DCLRE1C variant in a later genetic analysis, and the association was replicated in an independent cohort. A later analysis found that most CMV-associated TCR beta chains appeared HLA-restricted, with HLA associations seemingly driven largely by CMV exposure. According to the authors, the approach could potentially be generalized to other disease states and immunological phenotypes. The study listed approximately 150 TCR beta chains as associated with cytomegalovirus. Some IMGT-functional V segments, including TRBV6-2 and TRBV6-3, could not be told apart with the 87-base-pair reads, so those segments were excluded. A later analysis found that HLA-associated TCR beta chains were more clonally expanded and had lower generation probabilities than equally common non-associated chains. Immune exposure information for the cohort was limited to CMV serostatus. Across donors, most TCR sequences were observed very rarely, whereas some public TCRs were present in many individuals. A later analysis associated 15,000 or so TCR beta sequences with specific HLA alleles at a false discovery rate of 0.05. Sequencing depth was assumed to be roughly uniform across donors in the presence/absence analyses, though that assumption may not hold. Only TCR beta chains were sequenced in this cohort, and the absence of alpha or paired-chain data limited detectable features. A few of the identified cytomegalovirus-associated TCR beta chains were confirmed in vitro to be specific for cytomegalovirus antigens. A further reported finding was that TCR beta sequences accurately predicted the HLA-A and HLA-B alleles for most subjects in the first cohort. A later analysis reported that several top co-occurrence clusters appeared linked to parvovirus B19, influenza, CMV and Epstein-Barr virus.

Libraries were prepared through the immunoSEQ multiplex PCR assay. For the multiplex PCR, a mixture combining 60 forward primers for TCR Vbeta segments and 13 reverse primers for TCR Jbeta segments was used. The CDR3 region of rearranged TCR beta genes was amplified from genomic DNA with a multiplex PCR assay. The amplified TCR beta libraries were sequenced on the Illumina HiSeq System as 87-base-pair reads. The authors' pipeline ran thus. In a later analysis, tens of millions of unique TCR beta chains were counted across the roughly 700 repertoires, and around 10 million of these chains were shared by at least two donors. Raw reads were error-corrected and collapsed into unique sequences with a nearest-neighbor algorithm that merged closely related sequences to remove PCR and sequencing errors. V, D and J gene segments were assigned by aligning CDR3 sequences to IMGT reference sequences. For a sequence to be retained, a match of at least six nucleotides to both a V gene segment and a J gene segment was required. A rearrangement was called productive if the CDR3 had no stop codons and remained in frame with V and J, and every other rearrangement was called non-productive. CDR3 was defined according to IMGT convention as the region running from the second conserved V-encoded cysteine to the conserved J-encoded phenylalanine. The earlier analysis of 587 of the donors excluded sequences that lacked an unambiguous match to a single V gene segment. An earlier analysis of just under 600 of the donors called V segments functional above 56.7% productive rearrangements and segregating when the between-donor standard deviation exceeded 5%. A statistical classification framework was built for diagnosing cytomegalovirus status from the catalog of TCR beta chain sequences. A later analysis assigned V and J genes by comparing TCR nucleotide sequences with IMGT/GENE-DB human TR gene sequences. The TCRdist pipeline was used in a later analysis to assign CDR3 sequences and most-parsimonious VDJ recombination scenarios. In a later analysis, every TCR beta chain was defined by the combination of its CDR3 amino acid sequence and its V-gene family, and reads without a unique V-gene family were dropped. As a way to deal with suspected cross-contamination and a sequencing artifact, a later analysis dropped 450 to 600 nucleotide sequences that were highly shared and had low generation probability. In a later analysis, a clonal expansion index was calculated for each public chain from normalized within-repertoire ranks of inferred template counts. In a later analysis, generation probabilities were computed using a VDJ recombination model fitted to out-of-frame rearrangements, and the results were checked against IGoR. A later analysis scored TCR-TCR, TCR-HLA and TCR-CMV co-occurrence with hypergeometric tests, applying a repertoire-size bias correction to TCR pairs. In a later analysis, false discovery rates were estimated by permuting HLA or CMV assignments 20 times. In a later analysis, co-occurring TCRs were grouped with DBSCAN, and TCRdist sequence similarity was added when clustering was performed within HLA-allele-positive subsets. Repertoires with fewer than 30,000 or more than 120,000 public chains, plus five repertoires with anomalous nucleotide sharing, were excluded from co-occurrence clustering. TCRdb stores this immuneACCESS table with in-frame sequences only. Part of the clones is absent; in the studies checked, under half of the shortfall reflects unresolved V genes, and no reason is known for the rest. The DNA gave D and trimming, while V, J and clone size come from that table. In this sample the table shows about 180,000 clones, just over 75% of which occur a single time. Of the sample, 3.7% is held by the ten largest clones.

The cohort was made up of 500 to 850 healthy bone marrow donors. Cohort members were all nominally healthy when sampled, although unrecorded immune exposures were likely present. The donor was CMV seropositive and belonged to the group of 250 to 300 seropositive cohort members. Every donor gave a peripheral blood sample, and the peripheral blood mononuclear cells from that sample were used for TCR beta sequencing. The Qiagen DNeasy Blood Extraction Kit was used to extract genomic DNA from the blood cell samples. As encoded in the germline V gene, CDR1 is SGHTA while CDR2 is FQGNSA. V is reduced by 5 bases and J by 2 bases, leaving a spacing of 12 bases between them. The CDR3 runs 14 amino acids, cysteine and phenylalanine included. The CDR3 DNA has 42 bases and is translated from base 1.

The source of this sequence is a woman between 55 and 75 years old in good health and CMV-seropositive. What was sequenced was PBMCs. The chain is made from TRBV7-2 and TRBJ1-2; TRBD1 could be the D gene, as 6 bases match. The base sequence is TGTGCCAGCAGCCCCCGGACAGCAAACTATGGCTACACCTTC. Translated, it reads CASSPRTANYGYTF.